This T cell receptor beta chain was captured in a study of blood T cell repertoires in COVID-19. On the study more broadly: From the United States, Italy and Spain came samples of acute and convalescent COVID-19. PBMCs, B-cell-depleted T cells, or T cells provided the cDNA or gDNA that made up the material.

In the source study's methods: Amplification of reference gene primers provided the estimated nucleated cell counts. Profiled with immunoSEQ multiplex PCR; TCRdb holds only in-frame clones, not every one. D and trimming were read from the DNA, whereas the V and J calls and clone size are those reported in that table. This sample has hundreds of thousands of clones, with around 87% found just once. Between the trimmed V and J ends, which lost 3 bases and 1 base, there was a span of 17 bases. Germline V gene lookup returns CDR1 LGHNA and CDR2 YSLEER. The CDR3 runs to 17 residues. This chain links TRBV4-3 with TRBJ2-3, with D possibly TRBD2 on 6 matching bases. Sequencing was done on a sample of peripheral blood. This clonotype originated in a man aged 18 to 29 with active or convalescent COVID-19. Here the CDR3 reads CASSQERVSRGTDTQYF. Here the CDR3 DNA reads TGCGCCAGCAGCCAGGAGCGGGTCAGTCGTGGCACAGATACGCAGTATTTT.